Below are 2 T cell receptor beta chains sequenced from a single sample in a study of blood T cells in healthy people across ages. A J-beta primer mix and a sample-barcoded 5' primer were used in a second PCR of roughly 6 to 11 cycles. TCRdb reprocessed the 5' RACE reads via MiXCR and lists one record per CDR3 protein. The sample has some 700,000 distinct CDR3 sequences, about 40% seen once. Sequencing input: blood. The receptors derive from a woman aged 60 to 75 in good health.

The chain employs TRBV12-3 or TRBV12-4 and TRBJ2-2; maybe TRBD1 (6 bases). The germline V and J ends were trimmed by 10 bases and 1 base, with 13 bases remaining between them. The CDR3 totals 14 residues. The CDR3 here is CAINMDRNTGELFF. The CDR3 coding sequence is TGTGCCATCAATATGGACAGGAACACCGGGGAGCTGTTTTTT.

As regards this clonotype: This may stem from a read error, because a much larger clone lies one nucleotide away. This rearrangement joins TRBV10-3 to TRBJ2-7, with a tentative D call TRBD1 (8 bases). This CDR3 region has 13 residues. V lost 7 bases, J lost 7 bases, and 17 bases lay in between. Per the germline V gene, CDR1 is ENHRY and CDR2 is SYGVKD. Here the CDR3 DNA reads TGTGCCATCACACAGGGGGACTACAATGAGCAGTACTTC. This sequence encodes CAITQGDYNEQYF.